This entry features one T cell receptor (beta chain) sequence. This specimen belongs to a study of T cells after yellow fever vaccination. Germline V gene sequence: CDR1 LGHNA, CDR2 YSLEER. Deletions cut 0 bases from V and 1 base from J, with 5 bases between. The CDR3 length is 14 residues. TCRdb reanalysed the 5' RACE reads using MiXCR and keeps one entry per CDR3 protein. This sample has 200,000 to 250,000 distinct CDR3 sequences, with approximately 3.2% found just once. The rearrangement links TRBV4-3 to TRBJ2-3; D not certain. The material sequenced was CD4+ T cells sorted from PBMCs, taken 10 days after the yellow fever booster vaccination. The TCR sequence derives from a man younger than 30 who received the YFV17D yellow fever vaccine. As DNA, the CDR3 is TGCGCCAGCAGCCAAGACGACGGCACAGATACGCAGTATTTT. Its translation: CASSQDDGTDTQYF.